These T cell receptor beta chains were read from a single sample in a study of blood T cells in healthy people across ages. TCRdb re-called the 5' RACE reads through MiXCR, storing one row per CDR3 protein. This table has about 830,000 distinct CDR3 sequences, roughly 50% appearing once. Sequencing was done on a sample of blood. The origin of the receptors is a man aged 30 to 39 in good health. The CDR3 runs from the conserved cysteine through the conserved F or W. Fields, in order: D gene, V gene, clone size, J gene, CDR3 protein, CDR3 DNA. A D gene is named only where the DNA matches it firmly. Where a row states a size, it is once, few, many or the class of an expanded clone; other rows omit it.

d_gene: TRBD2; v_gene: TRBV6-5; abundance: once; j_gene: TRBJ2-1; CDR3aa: CASSPNLAGGTSEQFF; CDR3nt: TGTGCCAGCAGTCCGAATCTCGCGGGGGGAACAAGTGAGCAGTTCTTC
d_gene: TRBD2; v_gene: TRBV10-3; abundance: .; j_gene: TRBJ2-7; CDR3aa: CATGLAGGRSSYEQYF; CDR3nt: TGTGCCACCGGACTAGCGGGGGGTCGAAGCTCCTACGAGCAGTACTTC
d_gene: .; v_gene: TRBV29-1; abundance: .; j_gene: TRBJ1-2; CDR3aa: CSVDSSRDYGYTF; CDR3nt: TGCAGCGTTGATTCTTCTCGAGACTATGGCTACACCTTC
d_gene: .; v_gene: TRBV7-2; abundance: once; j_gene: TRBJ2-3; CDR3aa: CASSLAGAGQYF; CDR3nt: TGTGCCAGCAGCTTAGCGGGGGCGGGGCAGTATTTT
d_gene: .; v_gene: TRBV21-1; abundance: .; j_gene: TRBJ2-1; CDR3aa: CASSKAPGSSYNEQFF; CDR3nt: TGTGCCAGCAGCAAAGCTCCAGGGAGCTCCTACAATGAGCAGTTCTTC
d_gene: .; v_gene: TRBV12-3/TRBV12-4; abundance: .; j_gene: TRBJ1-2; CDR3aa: CASSPPRSWGYGYTF; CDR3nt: TGTGCCAGCAGTCCCCCGAGGTCTTGGGGCTATGGCTACACCTTC
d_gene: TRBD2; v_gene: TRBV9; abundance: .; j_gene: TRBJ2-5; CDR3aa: CASSVGGSGRQETQYF; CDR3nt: TGTGCCAGCAGCGTAGGGGGTAGCGGGAGACAAGAGACCCAGTACTTC
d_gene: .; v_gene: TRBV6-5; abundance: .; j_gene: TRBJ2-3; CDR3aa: CASRPGSADTQYF; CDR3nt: TGTGCCAGCAGACCGGGGTCGGCAGATACGCAGTATTTT
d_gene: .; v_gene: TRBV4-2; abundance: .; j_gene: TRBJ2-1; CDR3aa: CASSQDLGTAQKQFF; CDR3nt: TGTGCCAGCAGCCAAGATCTAGGGACTGCCCAGAAGCAGTTCTTC
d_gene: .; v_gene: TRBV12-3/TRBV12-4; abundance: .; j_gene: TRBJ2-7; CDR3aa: CASRRGASMYEQYF; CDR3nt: TGTGCCAGCCGTAGGGGGGCTAGTATGTACGAGCAGTACTTC
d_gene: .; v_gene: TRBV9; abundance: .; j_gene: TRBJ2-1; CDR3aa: CASSSNRESYNEQFF; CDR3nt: TGTGCCAGCAGCTCTAACAGGGAGTCCTACAATGAGCAGTTCTTC
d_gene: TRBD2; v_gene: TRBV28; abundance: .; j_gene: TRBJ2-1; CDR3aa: CASTAGTSGLNEQFF; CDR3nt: TGTGCCAGCACCGCCGGGACTAGCGGTCTCAATGAGCAGTTCTTC
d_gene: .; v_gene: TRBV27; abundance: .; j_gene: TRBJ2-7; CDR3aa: CASSGQRYEQYF; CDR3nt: TGTGCCAGCAGCGGTCAAAGGTACGAGCAGTACTTC
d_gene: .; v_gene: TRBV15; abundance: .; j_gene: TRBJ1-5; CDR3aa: CATSRDYQGNQPQHF; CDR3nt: TGTGCCACCAGCAGAGATTATCAGGGGAATCAGCCCCAGCATTTT
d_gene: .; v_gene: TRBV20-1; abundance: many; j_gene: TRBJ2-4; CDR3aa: CSAVGDWNIQYF; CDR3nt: TGCAGTGCCGTTGGAGACTGGAACATTCAGTACTTC
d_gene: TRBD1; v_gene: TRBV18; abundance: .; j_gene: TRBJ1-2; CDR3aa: CTSSPTGEDYGYTF; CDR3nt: TGTACCAGCTCACCGACAGGGGAGGACTATGGCTACACCTTC
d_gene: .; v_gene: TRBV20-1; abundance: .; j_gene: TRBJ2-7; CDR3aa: CSARKQGGEQYF; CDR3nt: TGCAGTGCTAGAAAACAGGGCGGCGAGCAGTACTTC
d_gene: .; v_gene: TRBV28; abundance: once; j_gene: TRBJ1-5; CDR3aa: CASSPSDRVNQPQHF; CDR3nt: TGTGCCAGCAGTCCTAGCGACCGAGTCAATCAGCCCCAGCATTTT
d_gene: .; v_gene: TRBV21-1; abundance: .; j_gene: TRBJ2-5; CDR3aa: CASSKPRLSGVLGQETQYF; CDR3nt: TGTGCCAGCAGCAAGCCCCGACTTAGCGGAGTTTTGGGGCAAGAGACCCAGTACTTC
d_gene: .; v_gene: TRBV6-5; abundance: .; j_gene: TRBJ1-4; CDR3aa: CASWGGEKLFF; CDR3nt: TGTGCCAGCTGGGGGGGGGAAAAACTGTTTTTT
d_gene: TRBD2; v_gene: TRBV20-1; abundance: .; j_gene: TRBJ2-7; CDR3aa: CSALRLAGGGEQYF; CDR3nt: TGCAGTGCCCTGAGACTAGCGGGGGGCGGGGAGCAGTACTTC
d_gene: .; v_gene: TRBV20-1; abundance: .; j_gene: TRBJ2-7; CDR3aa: CSAKSSRYEQYF; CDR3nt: TGCAGTGCCAAGAGCAGCCGCTACGAGCAGTACTTC
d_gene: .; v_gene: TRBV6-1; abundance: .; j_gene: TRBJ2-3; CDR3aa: CATHPGLLSTDTQYF; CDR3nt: TGTGCCACCCATCCAGGTCTTTTGAGCACAGATACGCAGTATTTT
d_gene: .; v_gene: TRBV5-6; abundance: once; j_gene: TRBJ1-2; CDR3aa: CASSLDGAGTF; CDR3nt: TGTGCCAGCAGCTTGGACGGTGCCGGCACCTTC
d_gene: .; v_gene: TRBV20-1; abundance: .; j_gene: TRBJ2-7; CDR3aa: CSARDGDMYEQYF; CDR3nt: TGCAGTGCTAGAGACGGGGACATGTACGAGCAGTACTTC
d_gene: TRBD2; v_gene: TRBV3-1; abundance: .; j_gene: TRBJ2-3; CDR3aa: CASSLSGKGTDTQYF; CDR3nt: TGTGCCAGCAGCCTTAGCGGGAAGGGAACAGATACGCAGTATTTT
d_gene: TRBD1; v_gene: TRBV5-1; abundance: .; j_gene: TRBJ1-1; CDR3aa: CASSSLTGGDTEAFF; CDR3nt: TGCGCCAGCAGCTCCCTTACAGGGGGTGACACTGAAGCTTTCTTT
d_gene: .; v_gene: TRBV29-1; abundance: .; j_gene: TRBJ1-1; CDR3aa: CSVEGGQTRDTEAFF; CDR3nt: TGCAGCGTTGAAGGAGGGCAGACCCGGGACACTGAAGCTTTCTTT
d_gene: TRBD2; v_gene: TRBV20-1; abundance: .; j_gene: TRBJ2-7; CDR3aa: CSARDRGTSGTYEQYF; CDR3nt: TGCAGTGCTAGAGACCGGGGAACTAGCGGGACATACGAGCAGTACTTC
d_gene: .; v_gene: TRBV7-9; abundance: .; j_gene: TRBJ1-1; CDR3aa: CASSSAANTEAFF; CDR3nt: TGTGCCAGCAGCTCCGCCGCCAACACTGAAGCTTTCTTT
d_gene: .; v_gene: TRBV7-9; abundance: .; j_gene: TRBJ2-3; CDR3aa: CASSLGLGLTDTQYF; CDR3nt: TGTGCCAGCAGCCTGGGGTTGGGGTTGACAGATACGCAGTATTTT
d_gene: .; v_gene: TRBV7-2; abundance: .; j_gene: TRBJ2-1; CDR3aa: CASSGARYNEQFF; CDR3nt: TGTGCCAGCAGCGGGGCCCGTTACAATGAGCAGTTCTTC
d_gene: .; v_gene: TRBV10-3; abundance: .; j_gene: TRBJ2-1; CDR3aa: CAISEGSEQFF; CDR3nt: TGTGCCATCAGCGAGGGGAGTGAGCAGTTCTTC
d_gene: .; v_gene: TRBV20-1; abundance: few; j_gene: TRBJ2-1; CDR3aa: CSARDLAIGGTYNEQFF; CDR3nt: TGCAGTGCTAGAGATCTGGCGATAGGGGGTACCTACAATGAGCAGTTCTTC
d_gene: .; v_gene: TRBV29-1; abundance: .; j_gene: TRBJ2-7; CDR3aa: CSVYRAYEQYF; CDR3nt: TGCAGCGTCTACCGGGCCTACGAGCAGTACTTC
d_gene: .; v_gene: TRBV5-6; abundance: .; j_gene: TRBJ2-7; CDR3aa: CASSSGHKRSSYEQYF; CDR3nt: TGTGCCAGCAGCTCAGGACACAAACGATCTTCCTACGAGCAGTACTTC
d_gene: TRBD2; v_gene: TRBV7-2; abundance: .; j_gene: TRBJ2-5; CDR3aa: CASSLVFLAGVGETQYF; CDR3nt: TGTGCCAGCAGCTTAGTGTTCCTAGCGGGAGTTGGAGAGACCCAGTACTTC
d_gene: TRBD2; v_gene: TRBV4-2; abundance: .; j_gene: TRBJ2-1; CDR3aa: CASSQDKSLAIAYNEQFF; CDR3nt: TGTGCCAGCAGCCAAGATAAATCACTAGCGATTGCCTACAATGAGCAGTTCTTC
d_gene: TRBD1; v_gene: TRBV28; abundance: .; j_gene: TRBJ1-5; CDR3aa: CASRSGQGATLIQPQHF; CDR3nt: TGTGCCAGCCGATCGGGACAGGGGGCCACCCTCATTCAGCCCCAGCATTTT
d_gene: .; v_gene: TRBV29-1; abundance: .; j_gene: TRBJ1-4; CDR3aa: CSAAQGSTNEKLFF; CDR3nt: TGCAGCGCCGCGCAGGGGTCGACTAATGAAAAACTGTTTTTT
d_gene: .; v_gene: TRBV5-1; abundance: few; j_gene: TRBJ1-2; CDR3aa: CASSPTTGGRFGYTF; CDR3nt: TGCGCCAGCAGCCCGACGACAGGTGGCAGGTTTGGCTACACCTTC
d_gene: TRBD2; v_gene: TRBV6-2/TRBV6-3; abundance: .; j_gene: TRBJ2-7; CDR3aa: CASSGTSGRSSYEQYF; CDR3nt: TGTGCCAGCAGTGGGACTAGCGGGAGGAGCTCCTACGAGCAGTACTTC
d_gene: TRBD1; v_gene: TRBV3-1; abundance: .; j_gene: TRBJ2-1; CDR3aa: CASTPRTGWNEQFF; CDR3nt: TGTGCCAGCACCCCTAGGACAGGGTGGAATGAGCAGTTCTTC